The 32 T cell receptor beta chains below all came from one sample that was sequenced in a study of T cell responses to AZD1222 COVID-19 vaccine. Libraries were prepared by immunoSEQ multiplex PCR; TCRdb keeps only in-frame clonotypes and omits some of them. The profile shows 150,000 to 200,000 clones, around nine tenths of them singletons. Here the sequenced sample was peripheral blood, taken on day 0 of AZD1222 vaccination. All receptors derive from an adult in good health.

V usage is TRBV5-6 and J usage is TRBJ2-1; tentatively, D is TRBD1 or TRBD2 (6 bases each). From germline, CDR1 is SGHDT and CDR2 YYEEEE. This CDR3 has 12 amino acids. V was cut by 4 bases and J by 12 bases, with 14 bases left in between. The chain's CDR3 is CASSPGGTLQFF. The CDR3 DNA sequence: TGTGCCAGCAGCCCTGGCGGGACACTGCAGTTCTTC.

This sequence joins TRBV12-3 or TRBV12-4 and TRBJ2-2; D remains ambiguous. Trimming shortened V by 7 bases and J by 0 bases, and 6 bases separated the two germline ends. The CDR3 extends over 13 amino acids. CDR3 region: CASTVTNTGELFF. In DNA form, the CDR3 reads TGTGCCAGCACTGTCACGAACACCGGGGAGCTGTTTTTT.

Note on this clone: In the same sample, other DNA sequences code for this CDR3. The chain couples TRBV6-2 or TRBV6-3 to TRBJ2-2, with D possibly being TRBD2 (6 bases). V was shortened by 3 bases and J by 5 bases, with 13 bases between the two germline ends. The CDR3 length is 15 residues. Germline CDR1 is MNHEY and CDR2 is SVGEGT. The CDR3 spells CASSYRQGGTGELFF. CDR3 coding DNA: TGTGCCAGCAGTTATCGGCAAGGAGGGACCGGGGAGCTGTTTTTT.

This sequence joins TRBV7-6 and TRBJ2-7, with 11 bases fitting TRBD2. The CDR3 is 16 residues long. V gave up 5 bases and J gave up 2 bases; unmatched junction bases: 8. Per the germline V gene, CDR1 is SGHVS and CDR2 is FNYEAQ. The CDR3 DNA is TGTGCCAGCAGCCCCGGACTAGCGGGCATAGCCTACGAGCAGTACTTC. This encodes CASSPGLAGIAYEQYF.

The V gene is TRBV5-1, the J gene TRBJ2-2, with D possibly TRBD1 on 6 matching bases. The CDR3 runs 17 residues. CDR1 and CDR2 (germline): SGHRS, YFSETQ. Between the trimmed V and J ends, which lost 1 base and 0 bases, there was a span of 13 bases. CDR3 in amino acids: CASSLSQGSANTGELFF. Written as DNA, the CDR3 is TGCGCCAGCAGCTTGTCACAGGGCTCGGCGAACACCGGGGAGCTGTTTTTT.

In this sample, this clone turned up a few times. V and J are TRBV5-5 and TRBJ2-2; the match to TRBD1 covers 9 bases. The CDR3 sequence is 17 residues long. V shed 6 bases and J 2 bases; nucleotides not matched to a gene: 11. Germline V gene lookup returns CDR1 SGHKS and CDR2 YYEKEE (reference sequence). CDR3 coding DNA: TGTGCCAGCAAAGATGTGACAGGGGGTATAAACACCGGGGAGCTGTTTTTT. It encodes CASKDVTGGINTGELFF.

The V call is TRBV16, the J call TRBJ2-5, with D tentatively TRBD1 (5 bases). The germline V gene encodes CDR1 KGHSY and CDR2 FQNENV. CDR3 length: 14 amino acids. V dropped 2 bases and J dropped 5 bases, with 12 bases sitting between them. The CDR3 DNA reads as TGTGCCAGCAGCCAAGAGGCAGGGCGTGAGACCCAGTACTTC. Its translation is CASSQEAGRETQYF.

The CDR3 reads CASSARRTGQNYGYTF. The CDR3 coding sequence is TGTGCCAGCAGCGCCCGACGCACGGGACAGAACTATGGCTACACCTTC. The rearrangement links TRBV9 to TRBJ1-2; TRBD1 agrees at 7 bases. The trim removed 3 bases at V and 2 bases at J, leaving 10 bases unmatched. Germline values: CDR1 SGDLS, CDR2 YYNGEE. The CDR3 extends over 16 amino acids.

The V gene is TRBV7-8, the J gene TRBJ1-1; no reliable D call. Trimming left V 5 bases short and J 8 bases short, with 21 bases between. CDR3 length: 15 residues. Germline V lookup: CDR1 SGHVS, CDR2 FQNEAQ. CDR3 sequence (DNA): TGTGCCAGCAGCCACCGGTGGGAGCGGGGTTGGGAAGCTTTCTTT. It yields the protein CASSHRWERGWEAFF.

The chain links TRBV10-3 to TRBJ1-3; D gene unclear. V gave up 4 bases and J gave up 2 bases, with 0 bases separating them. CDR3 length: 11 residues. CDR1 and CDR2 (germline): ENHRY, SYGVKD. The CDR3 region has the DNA TGTGCCATCAGTGCTGGAAACACCATATATTTT. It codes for CAISAGNTIYF.

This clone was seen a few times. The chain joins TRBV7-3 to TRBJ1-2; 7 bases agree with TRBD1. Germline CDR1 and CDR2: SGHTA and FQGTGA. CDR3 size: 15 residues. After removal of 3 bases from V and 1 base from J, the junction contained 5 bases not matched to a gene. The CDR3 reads CASSFTRTGNYGYTF. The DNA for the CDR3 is TGTGCCAGCAGCTTCACCCGGACAGGTAACTATGGCTACACCTTC.

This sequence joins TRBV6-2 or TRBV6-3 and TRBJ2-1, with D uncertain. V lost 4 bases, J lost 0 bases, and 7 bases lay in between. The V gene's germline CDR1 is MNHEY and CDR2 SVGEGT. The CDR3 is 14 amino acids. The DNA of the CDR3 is TGTGCCAGCAGTTCCCCGATCTCCTACAATGAGCAGTTCTTC. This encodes CASSSPISYNEQFF.

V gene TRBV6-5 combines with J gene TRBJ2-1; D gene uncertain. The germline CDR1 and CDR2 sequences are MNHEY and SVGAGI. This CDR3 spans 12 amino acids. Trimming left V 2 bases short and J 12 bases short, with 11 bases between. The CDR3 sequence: CASSYEPGWQFF. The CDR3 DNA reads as TGTGCCAGCAGTTACGAGCCAGGCTGGCAGTTCTTC.

CDR3 loop: CASSYATTGADTRNTEAFF. CDR3 nucleotide sequence: TGTGCCAGCAGTTACGCGACGACAGGGGCGGACACCAGGAACACTGAAGCTTTCTTT. The chain is built from TRBV6-2 or TRBV6-3 and TRBJ1-1; 8 bases map to TRBD1. With 2 bases clipped from V and 1 base from J, the junction kept 15 bases outside the gene matches. The CDR3 loop spans 19 amino acids. Germline CDR1 reads MNHEY; CDR2 reads SVGEGT.

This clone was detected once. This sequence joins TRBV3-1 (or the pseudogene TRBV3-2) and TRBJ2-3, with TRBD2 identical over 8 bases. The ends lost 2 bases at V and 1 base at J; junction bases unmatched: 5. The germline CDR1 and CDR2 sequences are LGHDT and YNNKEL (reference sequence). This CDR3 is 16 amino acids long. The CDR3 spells CASSQRGGRGTDTQYF. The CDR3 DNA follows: TGTGCCAGCAGCCAACGGGGGGGGCGGGGCACAGATACGCAGTATTTT.

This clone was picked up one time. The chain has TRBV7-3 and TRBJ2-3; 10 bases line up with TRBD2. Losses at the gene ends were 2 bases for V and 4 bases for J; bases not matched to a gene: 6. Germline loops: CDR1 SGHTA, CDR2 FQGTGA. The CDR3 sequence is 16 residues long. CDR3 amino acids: CASSLLAGEGADTQYF. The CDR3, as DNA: TGTGCCAGCAGCTTACTAGCGGGGGAGGGGGCAGATACGCAGTATTTT.

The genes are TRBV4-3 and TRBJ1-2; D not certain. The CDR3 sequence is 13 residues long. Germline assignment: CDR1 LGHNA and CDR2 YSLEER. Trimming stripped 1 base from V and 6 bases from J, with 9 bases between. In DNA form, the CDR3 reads TGCGCCAGCAGCCAAGGAGGGAATCATGGCTACACCTTC. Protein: CASSQGGNHGYTF.

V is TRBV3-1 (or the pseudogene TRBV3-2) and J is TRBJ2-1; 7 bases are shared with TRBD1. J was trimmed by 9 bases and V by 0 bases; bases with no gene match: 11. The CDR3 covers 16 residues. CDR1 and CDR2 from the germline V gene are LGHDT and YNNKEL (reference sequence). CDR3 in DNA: TGTGCCAGCAGCCAAGAACAGGGGACGAAGGTCTGTGAGCAGTTCTTC. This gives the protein CASSQEQGTKVCEQFF.

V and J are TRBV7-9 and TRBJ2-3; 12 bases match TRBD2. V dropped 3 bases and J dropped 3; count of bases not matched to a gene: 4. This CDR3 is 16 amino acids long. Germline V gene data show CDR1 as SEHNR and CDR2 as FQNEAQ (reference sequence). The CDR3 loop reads CASSFLAGGLTDTQYF. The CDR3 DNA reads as TGTGCCAGCAGCTTTCTAGCGGGGGGGCTTACAGATACGCAGTATTTT.

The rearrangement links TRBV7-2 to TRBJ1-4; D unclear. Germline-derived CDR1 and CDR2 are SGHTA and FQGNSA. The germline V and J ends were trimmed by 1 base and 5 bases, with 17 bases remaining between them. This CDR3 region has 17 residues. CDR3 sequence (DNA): TGTGCCAGCAGCTTAGGCGCGTGGGAGAGGGAAAATGAAAAACTGTTTTTT. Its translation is CASSLGAWERENEKLFF.

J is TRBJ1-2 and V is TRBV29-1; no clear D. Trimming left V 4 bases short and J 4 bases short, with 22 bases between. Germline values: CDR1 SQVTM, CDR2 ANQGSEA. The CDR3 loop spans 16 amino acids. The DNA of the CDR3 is TGCAGCGTTGTGGGGTATAATGGGGTGTATAGCTATGGCTACACCTTC. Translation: CSVVGYNGVYSYGYTF. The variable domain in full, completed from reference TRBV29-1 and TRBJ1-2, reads SAVISQKPSRDICQRGTSLTIQCQVDSQVTMMFWYRQQPGQSLTLIATANQGSEATYESGFVIDKFPISRPNLTFSTLTVSNMSPEDSSIYLCSVVGYNGVYSYGYTFGSGTRLTVV.

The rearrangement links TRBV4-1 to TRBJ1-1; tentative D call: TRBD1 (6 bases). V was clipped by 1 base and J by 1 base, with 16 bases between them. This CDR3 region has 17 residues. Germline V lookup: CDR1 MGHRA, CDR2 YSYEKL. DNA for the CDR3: TGCGCCAGCAGCCAAGGAAGAGGCATGGGACAGAACACTGAAGCTTTCTTT. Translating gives CASSQGRGMGQNTEAFF.

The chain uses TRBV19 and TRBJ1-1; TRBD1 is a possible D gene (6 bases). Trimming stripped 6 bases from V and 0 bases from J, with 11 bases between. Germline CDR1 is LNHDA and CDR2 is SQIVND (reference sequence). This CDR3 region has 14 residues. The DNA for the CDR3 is TGTGCCAGTAGCGGGACACCCCTGAACACTGAAGCTTTCTTT. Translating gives CASSGTPLNTEAFF.

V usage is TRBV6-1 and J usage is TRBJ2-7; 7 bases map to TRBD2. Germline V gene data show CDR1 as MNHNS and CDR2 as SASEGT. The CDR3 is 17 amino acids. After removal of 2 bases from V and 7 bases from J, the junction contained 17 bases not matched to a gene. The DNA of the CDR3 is TGTGCCAGCAGTGAATGGGCCCGGACAAAAACCGGGGGGGAGCAGTACTTC. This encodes CASSEWARTKTGGEQYF.

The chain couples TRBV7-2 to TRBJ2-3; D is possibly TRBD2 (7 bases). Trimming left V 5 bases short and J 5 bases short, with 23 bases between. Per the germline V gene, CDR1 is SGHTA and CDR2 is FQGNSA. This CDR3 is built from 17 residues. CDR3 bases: TGTGCCAGCAGCCCCGTCCTGGGGGGGGCCGGTGGAGATACGCAGTATTTT. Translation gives CASSPVLGGAGGDTQYF.

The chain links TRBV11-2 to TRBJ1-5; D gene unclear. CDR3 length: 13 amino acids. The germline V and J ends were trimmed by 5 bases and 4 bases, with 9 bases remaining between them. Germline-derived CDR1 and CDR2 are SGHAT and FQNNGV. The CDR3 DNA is TGTGCCAGCAGCAGACAAAGAAATCAGCCCCAGCATTTT. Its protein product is CASSRQRNQPQHF.

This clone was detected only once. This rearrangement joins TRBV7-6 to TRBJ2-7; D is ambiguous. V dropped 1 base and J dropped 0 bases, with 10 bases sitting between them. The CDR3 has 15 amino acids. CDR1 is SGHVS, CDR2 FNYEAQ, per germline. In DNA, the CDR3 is TGTGCCAGCAGCTTAGTTTGTCTCTCCTCCTACGAGCAGTACTTC. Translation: CASSLVCLSSYEQYF.

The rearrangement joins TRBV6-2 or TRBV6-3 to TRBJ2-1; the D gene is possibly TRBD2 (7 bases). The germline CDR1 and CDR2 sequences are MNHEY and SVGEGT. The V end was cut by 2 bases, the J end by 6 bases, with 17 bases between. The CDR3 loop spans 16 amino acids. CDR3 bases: TGTGCCAGCAGTTACCGAGGGGGGGGCTACCTCAATGAGCAGTTCTTC. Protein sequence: CASSYRGGGYLNEQFF.

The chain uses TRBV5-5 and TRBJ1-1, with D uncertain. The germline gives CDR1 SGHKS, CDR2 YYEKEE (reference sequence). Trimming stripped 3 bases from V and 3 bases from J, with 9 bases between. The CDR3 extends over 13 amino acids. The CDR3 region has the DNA TGTGCCAGCAGCTCTATGACACACACTGAAGCTTTCTTT. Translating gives CASSSMTHTEAFF. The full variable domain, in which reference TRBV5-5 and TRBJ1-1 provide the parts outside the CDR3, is DAGVTQSPTHLIKTRGQQVTLRCSPISGHKSVSWYQQVLGQGPQFIFQYYEKEERGRGNFPDRFSARQFPNYSSELNVNALLLGDSALYLCASSSMTHTEAFFGQGTRLTVV.

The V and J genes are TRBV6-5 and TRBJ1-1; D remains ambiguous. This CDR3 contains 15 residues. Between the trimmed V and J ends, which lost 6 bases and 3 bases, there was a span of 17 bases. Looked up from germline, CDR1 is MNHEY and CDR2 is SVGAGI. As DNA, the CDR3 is TGTGCCAGCAGCGTCACTCCGGGTGGGCACACTGAAGCTTTCTTT. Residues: CASSVTPGGHTEAFF.

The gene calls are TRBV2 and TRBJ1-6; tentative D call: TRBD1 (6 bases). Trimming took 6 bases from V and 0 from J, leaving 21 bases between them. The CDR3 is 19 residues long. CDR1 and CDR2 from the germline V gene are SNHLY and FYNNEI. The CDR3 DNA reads TGTGCCAGCAGGGGGTCGGTTACAGGGCTCAGCTCCTATAATTCACCCCTCCACTTT. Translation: CASRGSVTGLSSYNSPLHF.

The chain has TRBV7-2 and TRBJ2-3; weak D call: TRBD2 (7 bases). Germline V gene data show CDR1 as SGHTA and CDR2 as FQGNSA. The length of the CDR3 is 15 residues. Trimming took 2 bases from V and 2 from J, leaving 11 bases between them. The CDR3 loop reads CASSLRGGTTDTQYF. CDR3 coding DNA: TGTGCCAGCAGCTTAAGGGGGGGAACCACAGATACGCAGTATTTT.